Presented here are 20 T cell receptor beta chains from one specimen sequenced in a study of shared clonotypes between healthy human individuals. Positively selected for CCR7, the CD45RO-negative cells used as naive CD8 cells excluded terminally differentiated effector memory CD45RA+ cells. TCRdb's table, derived via immunoSEQ multiplex PCR, lists solely in-frame clones and lacks some. The data show approximately 840,000 clones, around 96% seen once. Specimen: naive CD8+ T cells sorted from blood. The receptors here all came from a man aged 30-40 years in good health.

The chain combines TRBV10-2 with TRBJ2-5; 7 bases align to TRBD2. The CDR3 spans 11 residues. With V trimmed by 7 bases and J by 5 bases, 1 base remained unmatched. CDR1 and CDR2 from the germline V gene are WSHSY and SAAADI. The CDR3 loop is CASMGGETQYF. The DNA for the CDR3 is TGCGCCAGCATGGGGGGGGAGACCCAGTACTTC.

This chain joins TRBV7-9 and TRBJ2-7; D unclear. With 5 bases removed from V and 5 bases from J, the gap between germline ends came to 19 bases. This CDR3 is 15 amino acids long. Germline CDR1 is SEHNR and CDR2 is FQNEAQ (reference sequence). The DNA of the CDR3 is TGTGCCAGCAGCCCTAGAGGTACCTCCACCGACGAGCAGTACTTC. The encoded protein is CASSPRGTSTDEQYF.

V gene TRBV7-9 combines with J gene TRBJ2-2; D possibly corresponds to TRBD1 (5 bases). V shed 5 bases and J shed 6 bases, with 13 bases lying between them. This CDR3 comprises 14 residues. The V gene's germline CDR1 is SEHNR and CDR2 FQNEAQ (reference sequence). The CDR3 DNA reads TGTGCCAGCAGCGGGCAGGGCCATTCCGGGGAGCTGTTTTTT. Translation: CASSGQGHSGELFF. The complete variable domain, with remaining parts taken from reference TRBV7-9 and TRBJ2-2, reads DTGVSQNPRHKITKRGQNVTFRCDPISEHNRLYWYRQTLGQGPEFLTYFQNEAQLEKSRLLSDRFSAERPKGSFSTLEIQRTEQGDSAMYLCASSGQGHSGELFFGEGSRLTVL.

The chain has TRBV10-2 and TRBJ1-1; D is uncertain. CDR3 size: 12 residues. Germline loops: CDR1 WSHSY, CDR2 SAAADI. V lost 6 bases and J 6 bases, leaving 11 bases between the germline ends. CDR3 in amino acids: CASRDGFSEAFF. The CDR3 bases are TGCGCCAGCAGAGACGGTTTCTCTGAAGCTTTCTTT.

On this clone: The identical CDR3 is also encoded by other nucleotide sequences in the sample. The chain has TRBV6-5 and TRBJ2-5; maybe TRBD2 (6 bases). In germline, CDR1 is MNHEY, CDR2 SVGAGI. Deletions cut 2 bases from V and 5 bases from J, with 6 bases between. The length of the CDR3 is 12 residues. The CDR3 spells CASSYGGETQYF. The CDR3 DNA reads TGTGCCAGCAGTTACGGGGGGGAGACCCAGTACTTC.

The rearrangement uses TRBV27 and TRBJ2-7, with a possible D match to TRBD2 (5 bases). Germline V CDR1 and CDR2: MNHEY, SMNVEV (reference sequence). Trimming removed 5 bases at V and 0 bases at J, with 14 bases between. The CDR3 has 15 residues. In DNA, the CDR3 is TGTGCCAGCAGTCCCCGTTTAGCGAGCTCCTACGAGCAGTACTTC. Encoded protein: CASSPRLASSYEQYF.

This clone was picked up one time. The chain uses TRBV29-1 and TRBJ2-1, with D unclear. Germline V gives CDR1 SQVTM, CDR2 ANQGSEA. V was shortened by 5 bases and J by 2 bases, with 10 bases between the two germline ends. This CDR3 spans 13 amino acids. The CDR3 DNA reads TGCAGCGTTTTTGTTGCAGCCTACAATGAGCAGTTCTTC. This codes for CSVFVAAYNEQFF.

The J gene is TRBJ2-1, the V gene TRBV2; the D gene is possibly TRBD2 (5 bases). The CDR3 is 17 residues long. The ends were cut back, 0 bases at V and 4 bases at J, with 16 bases in the middle. Germline lookup yields CDR1 SNHLY and CDR2 FYNNEI. CDR3 sequence reads: CASSEAHGAADYNEQFF. Here the CDR3 DNA reads TGTGCCAGCAGTGAAGCGCATGGAGCGGCCGATTACAATGAGCAGTTCTTC.

The rearrangement links TRBV7-6 to TRBJ1-3, with TRBD1 as a possible D gene (5 bases). V dropped 5 bases and J dropped 2 bases, with 13 bases sitting between them. The length of the CDR3 is 15 residues. CDR1 SGHVS and CDR2 FNYEAQ come from the germline V gene. The CDR3 bases are TGTGCCAGCAGCCTCTCAGGGAACCCTGGAAACACCATATATTTT. This gives the protein CASSLSGNPGNTIYF. Looking up the rest from reference TRBV7-6 and TRBJ1-3 gives the full variable domain: GAGVSQSPRYKVTKRGQDVALRCDPISGHVSLYWYRQALGQGPEFLTYFNYEAQQDKSGLPNDRFSAERPEGSISTLTIQRTEQRDSAMYRCASSLSGNPGNTIYFGEGSWLTVV.

With regard to this clone: Different DNA sequences within this sample yield the same CDR3. The chain uses TRBV11-2 and TRBJ2-7; no definite D call. CDR3 length: 12 residues. Trimming cost V 3 bases and J 0 bases, with 3 bases left between them. Germline CDR1 is SGHAT and CDR2 is FQNNGV. Here the CDR3 DNA reads TGTGCCAGCAGCTTCTCCTCCTACGAGCAGTACTTC. This encodes CASSFSSYEQYF.

This clone was seen a single time. This chain joins TRBV25-1 and TRBJ2-7; unclear D gene. The CDR3 sequence is 13 residues long. The germline CDR1 and CDR2 sequences are MGHDK and SYGVNS. Trimming removed 6 bases at V and 2 bases at J, with 11 bases between. The CDR3 here is CASRVPDTYEQYF. CDR3 coding DNA: TGTGCCAGCAGGGTACCGGATACCTACGAGCAGTACTTC.

The V call is TRBV7-2, the J call TRBJ2-1, with 8 bases that match TRBD2. V trimming: 8 bases; J trimming: 2 bases; junction bases outside the gene matches: 8. Germline assignment: CDR1 SGHTA and CDR2 FQGNSA. This CDR3 has 15 amino acids. In nucleotides, the CDR3 is TGTGCCAGCTCAGGAAGGACTAGCCCCTACAATGAGCAGTTCTTC. Encoded protein: CASSGRTSPYNEQFF.

The rearrangement uses TRBV7-9 and TRBJ2-1, with 8 nucleotides matching TRBD1. V trimming: 5 bases; J trimming: 0 bases; junction bases outside the gene matches: 9. CDR1 is SEHNR and CDR2 is FQNEAQ in the germline V gene (reference sequence). The CDR3 is 17 residues long. The CDR3 loop reads CASSPDRGQSSYNEQFF. DNA for the CDR3: TGTGCCAGCAGCCCAGACAGGGGCCAGAGCTCCTACAATGAGCAGTTCTTC.

The chain recombines TRBV6-6 with TRBJ2-3; D not certain. The CDR3 consists of 15 residues. Germline V CDR1 and CDR2: MNHNY, SVGAGI (reference sequence). With 5 bases removed from V and 4 bases from J, the gap between germline ends came to 16 bases. The CDR3 DNA reads as TGTGCCAGCAGTCTCCAACCGCTATATCCAGATACGCAGTATTTT. This translates into CASSLQPLYPDTQYF.

The chain carries TRBV15 and TRBJ2-2, with D perhaps TRBD1 (5 bases). CDR3 length equals 15 residues. Trimming removed 2 bases from V and 3 bases from J, with 10 bases in between. Germline assignment: CDR1 LNHNV and CDR2 YYDKDF (reference sequence). CDR3 amino acids: CATSRFQGHTGELFF. CDR3 in DNA: TGTGCCACCAGCAGATTTCAGGGTCACACCGGGGAGCTGTTTTTT.

The DNA of the CDR3 is TGTGCCAGCAGTTACCCTCCCCACAATGAGCAGTTCTTC. Its translation is CASSYPPHNEQFF. J is TRBJ2-1 and V is TRBV6-5; D is ambiguous. Germline lookup yields CDR1 MNHEY and CDR2 SVGAGI. V dropped 2 bases and J dropped 5 bases, with 7 bases sitting between them. The CDR3 has 13 amino acids.

The CDR3 nucleotides read TGTGCCAGCAGTTTCATCCGGTTTGGAAACACCATATATTTT. It yields the protein CASSFIRFGNTIYF. The J gene is TRBJ1-3, the V gene TRBV28; D unclear. The germline CDR1 and CDR2 sequences are MDHEN and SYDVKM. The CDR3 runs 14 residues. Deletions cut 3 bases from V and 3 bases from J, with 9 bases between.

The J gene is TRBJ1-3, the V gene TRBV4-2; D unclear. V lost 0 bases to trimming and J lost 8 bases, with 11 bases between them. The CDR3 sequence is 14 residues long. The germline V gene encodes CDR1 LGHNA and CDR2 YNFKEQ. The CDR3 loop is CASSQELSLDTIYF. The CDR3 DNA reads TGTGCCAGCAGCCAAGAGCTCTCCCTTGACACCATATATTTT.

The chain is built from TRBV21-1 and TRBJ1-5. TRBV21-1 is shown as a pseudogene. The CDR3 has 15 residues. CDR3 sequence: CASNTLGPEDQPQHF. In DNA, the CDR3 is TGTGCCAGCAACACTCTCGGGCCGGAGGATCAGCCCCAGCATTTT.

This chain links TRBV27 with TRBJ2-5; D perhaps matches TRBD1 (6 bases). Trimming took off 4 bases at V and 4 bases at J, with 16 bases between the two ends. The CDR3 runs to 15 residues. From germline, CDR1 is MNHEY and CDR2 SMNVEV (reference sequence). The CDR3 DNA is TGTGCCAGCAGTTCCGGCACAGGGATTGGAGAGACCCAGTACTTC. Encoded protein: CASSSGTGIGETQYF.